This paragraph reports one TCR beta chain. TCRdb passed the RT-PCR reads through MiXCR, listing each CDR3 protein once. The data show roughly 40,000 distinct CDR3 sequences, 30% to 40% seen once. This specimen comes from a study of patients and donors after allogeneic stem cell transplantation. This CDR3 region has 12 residues. Germline CDR1 SQVTM, CDR2 ANQGSEA. The V and J ends lost 7 bases and 6 bases respectively, with 16 bases between them. This TCR was recovered from a human donor who was either an allogeneic HSCT recipient or a stem cell or donor lymphocyte infusion donor (not recorded which). It is not recorded whose cells these are; they may come from a transplant donor. The chain uses TRBV29-1 and TRBJ2-7; tentatively, D is TRBD1 or TRBD2 (5 bases each). The sample consisted of blood, either unsorted or a sorted T cell fraction (not recorded which). The CDR3 region has the DNA TGCAGCGCCTGGGGAGAGGGGCGCGAGCAGTACTTC. It is translated as CSAWGEGREQYF.